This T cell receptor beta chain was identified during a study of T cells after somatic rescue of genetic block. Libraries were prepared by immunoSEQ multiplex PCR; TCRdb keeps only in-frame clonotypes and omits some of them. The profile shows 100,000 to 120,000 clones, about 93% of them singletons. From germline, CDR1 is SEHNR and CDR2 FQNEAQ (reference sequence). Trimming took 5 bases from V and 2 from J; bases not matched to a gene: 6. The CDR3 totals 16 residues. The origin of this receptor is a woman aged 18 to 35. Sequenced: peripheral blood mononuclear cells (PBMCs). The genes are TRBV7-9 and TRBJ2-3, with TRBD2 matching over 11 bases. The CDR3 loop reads CASSLGTSGFTDTQYF. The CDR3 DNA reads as TGTGCCAGCAGCCTGGGGACTAGCGGCTTCACAGATACGCAGTATTTT.